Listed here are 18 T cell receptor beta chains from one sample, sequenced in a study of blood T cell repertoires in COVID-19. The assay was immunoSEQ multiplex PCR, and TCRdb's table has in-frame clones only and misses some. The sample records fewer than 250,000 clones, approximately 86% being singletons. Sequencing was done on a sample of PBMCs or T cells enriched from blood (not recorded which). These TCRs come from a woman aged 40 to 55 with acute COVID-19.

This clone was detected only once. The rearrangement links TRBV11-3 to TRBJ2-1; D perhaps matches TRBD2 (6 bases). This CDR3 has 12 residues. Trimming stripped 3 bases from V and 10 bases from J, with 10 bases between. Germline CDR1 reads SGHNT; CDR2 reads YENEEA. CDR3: CASSLGGEEQFF. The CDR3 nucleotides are TGTGCCAGCAGCTTGGGCGGGGAAGAGCAGTTCTTC.

In DNA form, the CDR3 reads TGTGCCACCAGTGATTTGGAGGGGACAAACAATGAGCAGTTCTTC. This sequence encodes CATSDLEGTNNEQFF. The V call is TRBV24-1, the J call TRBJ2-1, with D possibly TRBD1 on 6 matching bases. Per the germline V gene, CDR1 is KGHDR and CDR2 is SFDVKD. V shed 0 bases and J shed 5 bases, with 10 bases lying between them. The CDR3 spans 15 residues.

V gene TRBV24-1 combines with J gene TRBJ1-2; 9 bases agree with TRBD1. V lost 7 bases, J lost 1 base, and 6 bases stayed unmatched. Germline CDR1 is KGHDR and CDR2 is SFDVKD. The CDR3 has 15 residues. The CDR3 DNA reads TGTGCCACCAGCCACAGACAGGGGGGTAACTATGGCTACACCTTC. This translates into CATSHRQGGNYGYTF.

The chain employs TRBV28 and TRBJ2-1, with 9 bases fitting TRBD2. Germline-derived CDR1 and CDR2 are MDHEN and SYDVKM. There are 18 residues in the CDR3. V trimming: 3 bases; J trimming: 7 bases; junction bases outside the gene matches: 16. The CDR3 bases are TGTGCCAGCAGTTTTCGTCGCGGGAGGGCCCTAGTAGAGAATGAGCAGTTCTTC. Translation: CASSFRRGRALVENEQFF. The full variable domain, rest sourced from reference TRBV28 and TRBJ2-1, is DVKVTQSSRYLVKRTGEKVFLECVQDMDHENMFWYRQDPGLGLRLIYFSYDVKMKEKGDIPEGYSVSREKKERFSLILESASTNQTSMYLCASSFRRGRALVENEQFFGPGTRLTVL.

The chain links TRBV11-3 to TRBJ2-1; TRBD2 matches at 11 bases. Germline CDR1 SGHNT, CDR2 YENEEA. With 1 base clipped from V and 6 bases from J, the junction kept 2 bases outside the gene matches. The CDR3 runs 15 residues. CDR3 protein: CASSLGGLAANEQFF. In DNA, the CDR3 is TGTGCCAGCAGCTTAGGGGGACTAGCGGCCAATGAGCAGTTCTTC.

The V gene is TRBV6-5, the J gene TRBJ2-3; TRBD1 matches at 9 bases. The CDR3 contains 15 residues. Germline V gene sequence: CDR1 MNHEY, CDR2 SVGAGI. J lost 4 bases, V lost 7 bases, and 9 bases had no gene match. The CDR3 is CASNTLTGGADTQYF. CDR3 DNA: TGTGCCAGCAACACACTGACAGGGGGTGCAGATACGCAGTATTTT.

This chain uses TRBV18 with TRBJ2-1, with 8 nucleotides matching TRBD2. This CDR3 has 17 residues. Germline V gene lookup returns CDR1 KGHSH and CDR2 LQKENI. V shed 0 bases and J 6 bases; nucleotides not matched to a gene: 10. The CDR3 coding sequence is TGTGCCAGCTCACCACCCTCGCGGGAGGTCACGGGCAATGAGCAGTTCTTC. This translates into CASSPPSREVTGNEQFF.

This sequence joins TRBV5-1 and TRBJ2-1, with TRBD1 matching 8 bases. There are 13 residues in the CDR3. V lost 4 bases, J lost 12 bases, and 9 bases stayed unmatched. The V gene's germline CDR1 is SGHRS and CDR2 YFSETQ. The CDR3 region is CASSRNLDRGQFF. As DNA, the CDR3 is TGCGCCAGCAGCCGTAATCTTGACAGGGGGCAGTTCTTC.

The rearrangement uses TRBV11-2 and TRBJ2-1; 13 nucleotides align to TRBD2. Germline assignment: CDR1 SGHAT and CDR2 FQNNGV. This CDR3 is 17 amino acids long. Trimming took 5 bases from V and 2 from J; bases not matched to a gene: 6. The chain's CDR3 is CASSPTSGRVPYNEQFF. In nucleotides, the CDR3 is TGTGCCAGCAGCCCAACTAGCGGGAGGGTCCCCTACAATGAGCAGTTCTTC. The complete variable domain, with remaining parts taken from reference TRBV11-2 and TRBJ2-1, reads EAGVAQSPRYKIIEKRQSVAFWCNPISGHATLYWYQQILGQGPKLLIQFQNNGVVDDSQLPKDRFSAERLKGVDSTLKIQPAKLEDSAVYLCASSPTSGRVPYNEQFFGPGTRLTVL.

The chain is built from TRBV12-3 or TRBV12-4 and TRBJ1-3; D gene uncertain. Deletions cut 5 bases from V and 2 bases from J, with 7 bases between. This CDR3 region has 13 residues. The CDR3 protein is CASSRGTGNTIYF. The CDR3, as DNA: TGTGCCAGCAGTCGAGGGACTGGAAACACCATATATTTT.

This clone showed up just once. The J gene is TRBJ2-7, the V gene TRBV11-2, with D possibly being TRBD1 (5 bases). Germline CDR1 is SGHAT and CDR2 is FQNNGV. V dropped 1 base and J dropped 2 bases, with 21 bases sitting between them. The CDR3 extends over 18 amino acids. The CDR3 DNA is TGTGCCAGCAGCTTAGGGTGGACAATTGAAAAGAACCCCTACGAGCAGTACTTC. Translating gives CASSLGWTIEKNPYEQYF.

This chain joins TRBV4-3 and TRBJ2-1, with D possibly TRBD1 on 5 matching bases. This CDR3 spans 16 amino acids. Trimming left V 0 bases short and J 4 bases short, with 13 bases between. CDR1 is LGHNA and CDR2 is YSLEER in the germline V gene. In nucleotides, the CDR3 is TGCGCCAGCAGCCAAGAAGGCACAGGTTTTTACAATGAGCAGTTCTTC. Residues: CASSQEGTGFYNEQFF.

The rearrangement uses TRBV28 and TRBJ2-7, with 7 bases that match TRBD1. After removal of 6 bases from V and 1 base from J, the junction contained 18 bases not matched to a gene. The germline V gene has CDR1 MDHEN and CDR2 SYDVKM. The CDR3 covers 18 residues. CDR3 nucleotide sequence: TGTGCCAGCAGCTCCCTTCGGGACAGCCTCTTGAAGTCCTACGAGCAGTACTTC. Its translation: CASSSLRDSLLKSYEQYF. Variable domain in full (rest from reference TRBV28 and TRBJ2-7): DVKVTQSSRYLVKRTGEKVFLECVQDMDHENMFWYRQDPGLGLRLIYFSYDVKMKEKGDIPEGYSVSREKKERFSLILESASTNQTSMYLCASSSLRDSLLKSYEQYFGPGTRLTVT.

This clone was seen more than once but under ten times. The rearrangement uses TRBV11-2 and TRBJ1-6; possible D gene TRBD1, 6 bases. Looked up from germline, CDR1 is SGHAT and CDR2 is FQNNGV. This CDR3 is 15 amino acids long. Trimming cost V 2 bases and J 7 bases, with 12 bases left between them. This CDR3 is CASSLSSGANSPLHF. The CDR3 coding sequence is TGTGCCAGCAGCTTATCCTCAGGGGCGAATTCACCCCTCCACTTT.

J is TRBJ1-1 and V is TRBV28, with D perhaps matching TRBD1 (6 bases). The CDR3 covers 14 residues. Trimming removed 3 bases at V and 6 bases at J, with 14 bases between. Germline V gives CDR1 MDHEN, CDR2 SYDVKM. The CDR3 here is CASSFGGDSPEAFF. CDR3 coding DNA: TGTGCCAGCAGTTTTGGGGGCGACAGTCCTGAAGCTTTCTTT. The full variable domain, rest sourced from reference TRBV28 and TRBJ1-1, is DVKVTQSSRYLVKRTGEKVFLECVQDMDHENMFWYRQDPGLGLRLIYFSYDVKMKEKGDIPEGYSVSREKKERFSLILESASTNQTSMYLCASSFGGDSPEAFFGQGTRLTVV.

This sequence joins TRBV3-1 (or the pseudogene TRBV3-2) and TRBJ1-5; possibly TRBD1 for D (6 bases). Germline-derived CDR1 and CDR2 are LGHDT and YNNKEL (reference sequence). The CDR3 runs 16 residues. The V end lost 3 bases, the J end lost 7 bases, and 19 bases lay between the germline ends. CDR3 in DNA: TGTGCCAGCAGCCATGGAGTACAGGGAATGGACCAGCCCCAGCATTTT. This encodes CASSHGVQGMDQPQHF.

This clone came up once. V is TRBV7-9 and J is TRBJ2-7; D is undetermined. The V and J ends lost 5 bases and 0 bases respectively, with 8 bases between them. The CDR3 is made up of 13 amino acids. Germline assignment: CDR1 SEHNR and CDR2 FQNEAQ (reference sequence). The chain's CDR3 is CASSPRSSYEQYF. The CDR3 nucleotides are TGTGCCAGCAGCCCGAGGAGCTCCTACGAGCAGTACTTC. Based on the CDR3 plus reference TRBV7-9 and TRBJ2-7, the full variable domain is DTGVSQNPRHKITKRGQNVTFRCDPISEHNRLYWYRQTLGQGPEFLTYFQNEAQLEKSRLLSDRFSAERPKGSFSTLEIQRTEQGDSAMYLCASSPRSSYEQYFGPGTRLTVT.

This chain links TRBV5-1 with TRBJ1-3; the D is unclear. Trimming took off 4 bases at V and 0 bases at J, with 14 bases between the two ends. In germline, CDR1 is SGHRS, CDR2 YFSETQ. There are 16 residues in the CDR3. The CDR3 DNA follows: TGCGCCAGCAGCAGAAACCCGCGGGACTCTGGAAACACCATATATTTT. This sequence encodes CASSRNPRDSGNTIYF.